The rows below give T cell receptor beta chains drawn from one sample of a study of blood T cell repertoires in COVID-19. Profiled with immunoSEQ multiplex PCR; TCRdb holds only in-frame clones, not every one. The table includes fewer than 250,000 clones, about nine tenths detected once. The sequencing sample was made of PBMCs or T cells enriched from blood (not recorded which). The source is a man in his thirties or forties in a cohort exposed to, infected with or recovered from COVID-19 (not recorded which). Each CDR3 is given with its conserved first and last residue. The D gene is left open where the match is weak. Rows give clone size only sometimes, using once, few, many, or a class for an expanded clone.

TRBJ1-1	TRBV29-1	TRBD1	NA	TGCAGCGTCGATCAGGGGGCGCAAGCTTTCTTT	CSVDQGAQAFF
TRBJ1-6	TRBV9	NA	once	TGTGCCAGCAGCGTAGCTATAGGGGAAGGTTCACCCCTCCACTTT	CASSVAIGEGSPLHF
TRBJ2-3	TRBV3-1/TRBV3-2	TRBD2	many	TGTGCCAGCAGCCGATATAGGACTAGCGGGAGTAGAAGCACAGATACGCAGTATTTT	CASSRYRTSGSRSTDTQYF
TRBJ2-1	TRBV28	NA	NA	TGTGCCAGCAGTACTGCATGGGATAGCGGAGCCTACAATGAGCAGTTCTTC	CASSTAWDSGAYNEQFF
TRBJ2-5	TRBV6-5	NA	NA	TGTGCCAGCAGTTACCTAGGGGAAGAGACCCAGTACTTC	CASSYLGEETQYF
TRBJ1-1	TRBV5-1	NA	NA	TGCGCCAGCAGCCTAAAACCACAGGGAAACACTGAAGCTTTCTTT	CASSLKPQGNTEAFF
TRBJ1-4	TRBV25-1	NA	NA	TGTGCCAGCAGAGACAGAAGAAATGAAAAACTGTTTTTT	CASRDRRNEKLFF
TRBJ1-6	TRBV21-1	NA	many	TGTGCCAGCATAGGAGGAGGCGAGGGCTATAATTCACCCCTCCACTTT	CASIGGGEGYNSPLHF
TRBJ1-1	TRBV18	TRBD1	NA	TGTGCCAGCTCACCTGGCAGGGGGCGAACTGAAGCTTTCTTT	CASSPGRGRTEAFF
TRBJ2-7	TRBV28	NA	NA	TGTGCCAGCAGTTTCTATCGGGCGGGGTACGAGCAGTACTTC	CASSFYRAGYEQYF
TRBJ1-5	TRBV27	NA	NA	TGTGCCAGCAGTTTAAAACAGGGCAGCAATCAGCCCCAGCATTTT	CASSLKQGSNQPQHF
TRBJ2-2	TRBV18	TRBD1	NA	TGTGCCAGCTCTCCGACAGGGGCCCTGAACACCGGGGAGCTGTTTTTT	CASSPTGALNTGELFF
TRBJ1-3	TRBV2	NA	NA	TGTGCCAGCAATCAGGGGCTCTCGATCAGTGGAAACACCATATATTTT	CASNQGLSISGNTIYF
TRBJ1-5	TRBV6-6	TRBD1	NA	TGTGCCAGCAGTTATGGGACAGGGGGTAGCAATCAGCCCCAGCATTTT	CASSYGTGGSNQPQHF
TRBJ2-7	TRBV7-8	TRBD1	NA	TGTGCCAGCAGCTTAGGGACAGGGACCCCTAACGACTTC	CASSLGTGTPNDF
TRBJ1-4	TRBV27	NA	NA	TGTGCCAGCAGTCCGTCCCTCACTAATGAAAAACTGTTTTTT	CASSPSLTNEKLFF